The sequence of this T cell receptor (beta chain) was determined in a study of cytomegalovirus exposure and HLA in healthy donors. Study results and limitations: Earlier analysis looked at TCR beta V segments, and most were productive about 90% or about 30% of the time.

On this clone: What it binds is not known.

Researchers ran the PCR with 60 Vbeta and 13 Jbeta primers. Here immunoSEQ multiplex PCR was the method, and the copy in TCRdb shows in-frame clones only, minus some. This table has under 250,000 clones, approximately 80% appearing once. The CDR3 runs to 15 residues. V lost 5 bases to trimming and J lost 0 bases, with 11 bases between them. From germline, CDR1 is MNHEY and CDR2 SVGAGI. The specimen sequenced was PBMCs. V gene TRBV6-5 combines with J gene TRBJ1-3, with D possibly TRBD1 on 5 matching bases. The sequence was collected from a boy aged 2 to 10 in good health and CMV-seronegative. CDR3 loop: CASSPQGLSGNTIYF. The CDR3 DNA is TGTGCCAGCAGTCCTCAGGGTCTCTCTGGAAACACCATATATTTT.